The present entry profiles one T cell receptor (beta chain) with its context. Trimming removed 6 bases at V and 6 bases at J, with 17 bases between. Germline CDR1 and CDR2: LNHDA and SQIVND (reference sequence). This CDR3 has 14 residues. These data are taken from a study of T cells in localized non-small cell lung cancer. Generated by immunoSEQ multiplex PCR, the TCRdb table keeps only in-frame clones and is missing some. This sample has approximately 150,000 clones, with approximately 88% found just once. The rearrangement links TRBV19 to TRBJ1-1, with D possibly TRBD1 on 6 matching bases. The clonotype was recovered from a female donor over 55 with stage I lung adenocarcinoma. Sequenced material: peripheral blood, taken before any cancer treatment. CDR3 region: CASRTTGGQSEAFF. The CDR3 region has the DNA TGTGCCAGTAGAACTACCGGCGGACAGTCTGAAGCTTTCTTT.